The sequence of this TCR beta chain was determined in a study of Ad26.COV2.S vaccination and SARS-CoV-2 variants. This sample's treatment: over 15 received Ad26.COV2.S at low or high dose, single or two shots; roughly 5 received placebo; per-sample allocation not given. The samples date from day 63 after the first vaccine or placebo injection. Libraries were prepared by immunoSEQ multiplex PCR; TCRdb keeps only in-frame clonotypes and omits some of them. Here the sample spans more than 300,000 clones, 85% to 90% being singletons. The clonotype comes from a person between 18 and 59 years old who received the Ad26.COV2.S COVID-19 vaccine or a placebo. The sample was peripheral blood, taken in a trial of Ad26.COV2.S vaccine versus placebo.

CDR3 DNA: TGTGCCAGTAAGGACAGGGTTAACTATGGCTACACCTTC. Translated, it gives CASKDRVNYGYTF. V is TRBV19 and J is TRBJ1-2; 8 bases are a match to TRBD1. Germline V gene sequence: CDR1 LNHDA, CDR2 SQIVND (reference sequence). The CDR3 is 13 residues long. With V trimmed by 7 bases and J by 1 base, 2 bases remained unmatched.